This T cell receptor (beta chain) was sequenced during a study of blood T cell repertoires in COVID-19. As for the study in general: Acute and convalescent COVID-19 specimens originated in the United States, Italy and Spain. The analysed material was cDNA or gDNA that came from T cells, B-cell-depleted T cells, or PBMCs.

Under the authors' procedure: Amplification from reference gene primers served as the basis for estimated nucleated cell counts. Generated by immunoSEQ multiplex PCR, the TCRdb table keeps only in-frame clones and is missing some. V and J calls and clone size come straight from that table; D and trimming were deduced from the DNA. Here the sample spans about 200,000 clones, approximately 85% being singletons. Deletions cut 5 bases from V and 0 bases from J, with 14 bases between. Germline V gives CDR1 SGHVS, CDR2 FQNEAQ. This CDR3 comprises 16 residues. This clone appeared a few times. The origin of this receptor is a woman in her 70s with active or convalescent COVID-19. V gene TRBV7-8 combines with J gene TRBJ2-4, with D perhaps TRBD2 (6 bases). Sequenced sample: peripheral blood. CDR3 sequence reads: CASSASGDLAKNIQYF. In nucleotides, the CDR3 is TGTGCCAGCAGCGCGAGTGGGGACTTAGCCAAAAACATTCAGTACTTC.